The 5 T cell receptor beta chains below come from one sample, sequenced in a study of T cell changes during pregnancy in multiple sclerosis. Sequenced by immunoSEQ multiplex PCR; TCRdb stores in-frame clones only, minus some. The table has about 29,000 clones, about nine tenths seen once. Specimen: CD8+ T cells from peripheral blood mononuclear cells, collected after pregnancy. The receptors stem from a female donor with multiple sclerosis, enrolled in a pregnancy study.

The chain is built from TRBV6-1 and TRBJ2-5; D remains ambiguous. V lost 3 bases, J lost 2 bases, and 10 bases lay in between. Per the germline V gene, CDR1 is MNHNS and CDR2 is SASEGT. The CDR3 has 14 residues. CDR3 region: CASSDIIIQETQYF. CDR3 coding DNA: TGTGCCAGCAGTGATATTATTATACAAGAGACCCAGTACTTC.

This chain uses TRBV9 with TRBJ1-1; D unclear. CDR1 and CDR2 from the germline V gene are SGDLS and YYNGEE. There are 13 residues in the CDR3. V dropped 0 bases and J dropped 8 bases, with 11 bases sitting between them. The CDR3 spells CASSVAQATEAFF. In DNA, the CDR3 is TGTGCCAGCAGCGTAGCTCAGGCAACGGAAGCTTTCTTT.

The chain recombines TRBV4-1 with TRBJ2-2, with D perhaps matching TRBD2 (6 bases). The CDR3 consists of 18 residues. Germline V gene data show CDR1 as MGHRA and CDR2 as YSYEKL. V was pared by 5 bases and J by 7 bases, with 26 bases between. CDR3 DNA sequence: TGCGCCAGCAGCGGTCAGATTAACGGGACTTTTGTTATCGGGGAGCTGTTTTTT. It is translated as CASSGQINGTFVIGELFF.

The V call is TRBV6-6, the J call TRBJ2-7; D is unclear. Germline V gives CDR1 MNHNY, CDR2 SVGAGI (reference sequence). Trimming took 0 bases from V and 5 from J, leaving 14 bases between them. The length of the CDR3 is 15 residues. This CDR3 is CASSYSLESVHEQYF. The CDR3 nucleotides read TGTGCCAGCAGTTACTCCTTGGAGTCAGTCCACGAGCAGTACTTC.

The CDR3 nucleotides are TGTGCCAGCAGCCCTAGCGGGAGAAACTACAATGAGCAGTTCTTC. Encoded protein: CASSPSGRNYNEQFF. This chain uses TRBV7-3 with TRBJ2-1, with 10 bases fitting TRBD2. CDR1 and CDR2 from the germline V gene are SGHTA and FQGTGA. V shed 5 bases, J shed 3 bases, and the junction held 4 bases outside the gene matches. This CDR3 is 15 amino acids long.